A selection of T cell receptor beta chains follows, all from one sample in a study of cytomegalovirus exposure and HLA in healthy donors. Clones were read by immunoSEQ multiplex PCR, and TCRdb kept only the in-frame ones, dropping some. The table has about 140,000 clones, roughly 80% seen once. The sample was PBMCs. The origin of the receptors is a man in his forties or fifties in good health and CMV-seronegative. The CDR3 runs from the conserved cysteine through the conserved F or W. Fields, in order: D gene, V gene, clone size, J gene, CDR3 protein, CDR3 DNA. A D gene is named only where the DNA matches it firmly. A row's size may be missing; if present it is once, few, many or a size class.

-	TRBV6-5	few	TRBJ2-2	CASSPDLANTGELFF	TGTGCCAGCAGCCCCGATCTAGCTAACACCGGGGAGCTGTTTTTT
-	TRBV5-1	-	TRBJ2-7	CASSSGGTGNEQYF	TGCGCCAGCAGCTCGGGAGGGACAGGGAACGAGCAGTACTTC
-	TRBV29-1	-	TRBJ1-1	CSVDSLFDKMNTEAFF	TGCAGCGTTGACAGTCTGTTTGATAAAATGAACACTGAAGCTTTCTTT
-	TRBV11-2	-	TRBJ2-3	CASRYTLAAVRTDTQYF	TGTGCCAGCAGATATACCCTAGCTGCGGTTCGCACAGATACGCAGTATTTT
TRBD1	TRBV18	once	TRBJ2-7	CASSPPQRTGVEQYF	TGTGCCAGCTCACCACCTCAAAGAACAGGGGTCGAGCAGTACTTC
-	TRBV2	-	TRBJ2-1	CASSKEGAGHEQFF	TGTGCCAGCAGTAAGGAAGGGGCCGGCCATGAGCAGTTCTTC
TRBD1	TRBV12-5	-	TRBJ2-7	CASGLPRDSYEQYF	TGTGCTAGTGGTTTGCCACGGGACAGTTACGAGCAGTACTTC
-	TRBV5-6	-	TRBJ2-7	CASRLRDSFYEQYF	TGTGCCAGCAGACTCCGGGACTCCTTCTACGAGCAGTACTTC
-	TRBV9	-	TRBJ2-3	CASSVEVRGDTQYF	TGTGCCAGCAGCGTAGAGGTCAGGGGTGATACGCAGTATTTT
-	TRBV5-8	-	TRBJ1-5	CASSSGGPGHQPQHF	TGTGCCAGCAGCTCAGGAGGGCCCGGGCACCAGCCCCAGCATTTT
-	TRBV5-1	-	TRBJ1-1	CASSRGEGVEAFF	TGCGCCAGCAGCCGGGGGGAGGGGGTTGAAGCTTTCTTT
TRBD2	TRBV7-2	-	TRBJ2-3	CASSLSGTRLGGDTQYF	TGTGCCAGCAGCTTAAGCGGGACTAGGTTGGGCGGGGATACGCAGTATTTT
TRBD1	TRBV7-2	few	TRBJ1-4	CASSAHRGGSSNEKLFF	TGTGCCAGCAGCGCCCACAGGGGAGGCTCGTCTAATGAAAAACTGTTTTTT
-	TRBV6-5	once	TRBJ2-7	CASSYSLTGISYEQYF	TGTGCCAGCAGTTACTCGCTAACAGGGATCTCCTACGAGCAGTACTTC
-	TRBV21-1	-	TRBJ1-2	CASSKAYLEDYGYTF	TGTGCCAGCAGCAAAGCCTACCTCGAGGACTATGGCTACACCTTC
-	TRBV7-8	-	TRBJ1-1	CASSLEGGRDMNTEAFF	TGTGCCAGCAGCTTAGAGGGGGGGCGAGACATGAACACTGAAGCTTTCTTT
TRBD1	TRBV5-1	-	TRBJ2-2	CASSDRTGFTGELFF	TGCGCCAGCAGCGATAGGACAGGGTTCACCGGGGAGCTGTTTTTT
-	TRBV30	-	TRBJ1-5	CAWSRDGQPQHF	TGTGCCTGGAGTCGCGATGGTCAGCCCCAGCATTTT
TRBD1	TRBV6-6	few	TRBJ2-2	CASSEQTGGDTGELFF	TGTGCCAGCAGCGAACAGACAGGGGGCGACACCGGGGAGCTGTTTTTT
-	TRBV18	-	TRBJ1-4	CASSPRVNPNEKLFF	TGTGCCAGCTCACCACGAGTCAACCCTAATGAAAAACTGTTTTTT
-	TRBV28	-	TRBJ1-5	CASRVPEGSPDLSNQPQHF	TGTGCCAGCAGGGTTCCTGAGGGCTCCCCCGATCTTAGCAATCAGCCCCAGCATTTT
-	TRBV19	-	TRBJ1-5	CASRGGGHSNQPQHF	TGTGCCAGCCGCGGGGGCGGCCATAGCAATCAGCCCCAGCATTTT
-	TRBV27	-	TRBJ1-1	CASSSPPGVNTEAFF	TGTGCCAGCAGTTCTCCTCCGGGAGTGAACACTGAAGCTTTCTTT
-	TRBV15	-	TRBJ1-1	CATSSGDGRQTEAFF	TGTGCCACCAGCAGTGGTGATGGAAGACAGACTGAAGCTTTCTTT